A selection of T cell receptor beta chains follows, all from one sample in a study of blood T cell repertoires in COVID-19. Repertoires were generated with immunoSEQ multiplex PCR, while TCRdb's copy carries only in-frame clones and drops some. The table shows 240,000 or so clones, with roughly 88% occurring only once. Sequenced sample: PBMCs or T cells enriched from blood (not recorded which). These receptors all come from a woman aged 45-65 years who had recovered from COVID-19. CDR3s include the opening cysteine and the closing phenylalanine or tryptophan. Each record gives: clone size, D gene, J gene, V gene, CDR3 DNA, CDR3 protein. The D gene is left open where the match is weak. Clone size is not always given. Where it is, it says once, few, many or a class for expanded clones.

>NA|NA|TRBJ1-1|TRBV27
TGTGCCAGCAGTTCCGTGAACGGCAAAATATCGGGGGCTTTCTTT
CASSSVNGKISGAFF
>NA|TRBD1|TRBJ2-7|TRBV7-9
TGTGCCAGCAGCTCCGGGACAGGGGCCCTCGAGCAGTACTTC
CASSSGTGALEQYF
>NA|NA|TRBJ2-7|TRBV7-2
TGTGCCAGTCATCGCGAACAGGGCCGAAGTACCTACGAGCAGTACTTC
CASHREQGRSTYEQYF
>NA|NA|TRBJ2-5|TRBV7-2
TGTGCCAGCAGTAGGAACCCCGGGAGCAAGGAGACCCAGTACTTC
CASSRNPGSKETQYF
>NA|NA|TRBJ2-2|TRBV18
TGTGCCAGCTCACCGATCCTTATCGAATTAGACACCGGGGAGCTGTTTTTT
CASSPILIELDTGELFF
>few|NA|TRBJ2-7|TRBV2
TGTGCCAGCACCCCAAGCCCCTACGAGCAGTACTTC
CASTPSPYEQYF
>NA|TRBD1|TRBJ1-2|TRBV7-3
TGTGCCAGCAGCTCTCGGACAGGGGGAGGCTACACCTTC
CASSSRTGGGYTF
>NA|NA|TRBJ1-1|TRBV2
TGTGCCAGCAGTGCTCTCCAGGGGAACACTGAAGCTTTCTTT
CASSALQGNTEAFF
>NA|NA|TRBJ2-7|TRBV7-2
TGTGCCAGCAGCTTAGAATGGAGCAGGGGGGCCTACGAGCAGTACTTC
CASSLEWSRGAYEQYF
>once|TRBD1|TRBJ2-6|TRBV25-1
TGTGCCAGCAGTGTAGGGACAGGGGGCGCTGGGGCCAACGTCCTGACTTTC
CASSVGTGGAGANVLTF
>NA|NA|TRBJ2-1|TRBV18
TGTGCCAGCACCCGACTAGGCACCTACAATGAGCAGTTCTTC
CASTRLGTYNEQFF
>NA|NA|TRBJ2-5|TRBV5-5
TGTGCCAGCAGCTTGAGTGCAGGGTCTGAGAAGACCCAGTACTTC
CASSLSAGSEKTQYF
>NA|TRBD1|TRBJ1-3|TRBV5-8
TGTGCCAGCAGTTTTCCCCGGGACAGGGGACAAACTGGGCACACCATATATTTT
CASSFPRDRGQTGHTIYF
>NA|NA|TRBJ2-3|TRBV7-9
TGTGCCAGCAGCTTAAGCCTTCGCACAGATACGCAGTATTTT
CASSLSLRTDTQYF
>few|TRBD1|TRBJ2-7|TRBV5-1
TGCGCCAGCAGCTTGCCCCGGGACAGGGGCACCTACGAGCAGTACTTC
CASSLPRDRGTYEQYF
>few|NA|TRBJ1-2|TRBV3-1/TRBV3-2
TGTGCCAGCAGCCAATCCAGGGTCGGCTACACCTTC
CASSQSRVGYTF
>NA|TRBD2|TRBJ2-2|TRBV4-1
TGCGCCAGCAGCCGAAAGACTAGCGGGGGGACCGGGGAGCTGTTTTTT
CASSRKTSGGTGELFF
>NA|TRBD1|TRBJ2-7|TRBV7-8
TGTGCCAGCAGCCGAGACGACAGGGACCTTTACGAGCAGTACTTC
CASSRDDRDLYEQYF
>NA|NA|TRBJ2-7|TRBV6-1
TGTGCCAGCAGTGAAGGGTTAGATAGAGTGTACGAGCAGTACTTC
CASSEGLDRVYEQYF
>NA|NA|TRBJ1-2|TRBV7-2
TGTGCCAGCACCTCTACCTATGGCTACACCTTC
CASTSTYGYTF
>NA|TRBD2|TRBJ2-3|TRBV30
TGTGCCTGGAGTTCAATCGGGGGGAAGGGCACAGATACGCAGTATTTT
CAWSSIGGKGTDTQYF
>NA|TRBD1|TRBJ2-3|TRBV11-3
TGTGCCAGCAGCGTTGGACAGGGTCTCGATACGCAGTATTTT
CASSVGQGLDTQYF
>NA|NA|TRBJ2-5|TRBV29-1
TGCAGCGTTCCTTCGGGTTGGGGAGGCGAAGAGACCCAGTACTTC
CSVPSGWGGEETQYF
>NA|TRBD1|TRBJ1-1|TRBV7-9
TGTGCCAGCAGCTGGGACAGGGCTACGAACACTGAAGCTTTCTTT
CASSWDRATNTEAFF
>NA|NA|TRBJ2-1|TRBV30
TGTGCCTGGAGTAAATACGGGACAACAAATGAGCAGTTCTTC
CAWSKYGTTNEQFF
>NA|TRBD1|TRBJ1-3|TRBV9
TGTGCCAGCAGCGTAGAGGAGGGGTCAGGGGGTTTTGGAAACACCATATATTTT
CASSVEEGSGGFGNTIYF
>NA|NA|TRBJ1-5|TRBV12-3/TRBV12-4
TGTGCCAGCAGTTTCGGGTATCAGCCCCAGCATTTT
CASSFGYQPQHF
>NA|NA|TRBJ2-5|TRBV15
TGTGCCACCAGCCTCCCGACAAGACAAGAGACCCAGTACTTC
CATSLPTRQETQYF
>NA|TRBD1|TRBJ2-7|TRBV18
TGTGCCAGCTCACCGCGCAGGGGGAGCCACGAGCAGTACTTC
CASSPRRGSHEQYF
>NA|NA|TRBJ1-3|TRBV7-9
TGTGCCAGCAGCACGAAAACAACTACAGCGGCTGGAAACACCATATATTTT
CASSTKTTTAAGNTIYF
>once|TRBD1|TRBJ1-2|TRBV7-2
TGTGCCAGCAGCATCACAGGGGGTGGCTACACCTTC
CASSITGGGYTF
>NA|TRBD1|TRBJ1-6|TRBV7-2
TGTGCCAGCAGCTTACGTTCGGGACAGAGGAGTTCACCCCTCCACTTT
CASSLRSGQRSSPLHF
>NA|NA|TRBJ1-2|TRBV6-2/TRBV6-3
TGTGCCAGCAGCGACAGGCCGGGAAAATATGGCTACACCTTC
CASSDRPGKYGYTF
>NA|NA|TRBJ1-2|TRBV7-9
TGTGCCAGCAGCTTAGGTCCGGTTTCCTATGGCTACACCTTC
CASSLGPVSYGYTF
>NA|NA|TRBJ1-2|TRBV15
TGTGCCACCAGCAGAGGGCGGGCGGCTAACTATGGCTACACCTTC
CATSRGRAANYGYTF
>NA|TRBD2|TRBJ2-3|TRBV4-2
TGTGCCAGCAGCCAAGATCGGGGCGGGAGGGCGAGCACAGATACGCAGTATTTT
CASSQDRGGRASTDTQYF
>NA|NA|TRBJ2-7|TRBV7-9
TGTGCCAGCAGACCGGACAGCGCATACGAGCAGTACTTC
CASRPDSAYEQYF
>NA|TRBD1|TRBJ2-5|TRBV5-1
TGCGCCAGCAGCTTAGGGACAGGGGGCCAAGAGACCCAGTACTTC
CASSLGTGGQETQYF